This T cell receptor beta chain was recorded in a study of OX40 agonist ivuxolimab in advanced cancers. Study at large: Patients' therapy was ivuxolimab, an antibody that acts as an agonist of OX40 (CD134). Patients achieving partial responses numbered three: one hepatocellular carcinoma case and two cutaneous melanoma cases.

Study observations and caveats: In CD8+ T cells, expanded clones were on average more numerous than in CD4+.

Trimming shortened V by 3 bases and J by 1 base, and 13 bases separated the two germline ends. The CDR3 contains 16 residues. The germline gives CDR1 ENHRY, CDR2 SYGVKD. With baseline, cycle 4 day 1, and cycle 7 day 1 as timepoints, blood was sampled. TCRdb's copy holds only in-frame clones and misses some; the assay was immunoSEQ multiplex PCR. The sample carries under 200,000 clones, 94% recorded once. Turning to this clone: Its antigen is not identified.

The specimen was CD4+ or CD8+ T cells sorted from blood, collected in a trial of the OX40 agonist ivuxolimab. The chain carries TRBV10-3 and TRBJ2-1; no reliable D call. The clonotype originates from an adult with an advanced solid tumor such as melanoma, head and neck, liver or kidney cancer. In DNA form, the CDR3 reads TGTGCCATCAGTGATCTAATTTCAAGGTCCTACAATGAGCAGTTCTTC. Its protein product is CAISDLISRSYNEQFF.